This entry lists 18 T cell receptor beta chains sequenced from one sample in a study of glioma-infiltrating T cells after dendritic cell vaccination. Sequencing used immunoSEQ multiplex PCR; TCRdb keeps in-frame clones, though not all of them. The sample holds almost 65,000 clones, approximately 78% seen once. Specimen: blood, collected before dendritic cell vaccination. Receptors originate from a human donor with glioblastoma.

This rearrangement joins TRBV7-6 to TRBJ1-1; D not resolved. Germline CDR1 SGHVS, CDR2 FNYEAQ. Trimming took off 2 bases at V and 1 base at J, with 5 bases between the two ends. This CDR3 has 13 residues. The CDR3 loop is CASSLLRNTEAFF. Written as DNA, the CDR3 is TGTGCCAGCAGCTTACTTAGGAACACTGAAGCTTTCTTT.

The J gene is TRBJ2-5, the V gene TRBV5-5; unclear D gene. Deletions cut 2 bases from V and 3 bases from J, with 5 bases between. Germline V gives CDR1 SGHKS, CDR2 YYEKEE (reference sequence). CDR3 length equals 12 residues. CDR3 protein: CASSFGEETQYF. The CDR3 DNA reads TGTGCCAGCAGCTTCGGAGAAGAGACCCAGTACTTC.

This chain connects TRBV5-4 to TRBJ2-5; D is unclear. Per the germline V gene, CDR1 is SGHNT and CDR2 is YYREEE (reference sequence). This CDR3 contains 14 residues. Trimming pared 3 bases from V and 4 bases from J, leaving 13 bases between. The CDR3 region is CASSSELRSETQYF. The DNA for the CDR3 is TGTGCCAGCAGCTCCGAGCTGAGATCAGAGACCCAGTACTTC. The variable domain in full, with the rest retrieved from reference TRBV5-4 and TRBJ2-5, is ETGVTQSPTHLIKTRGQQVTLRCSSQSGHNTVSWYQQALGQGPQFIFQYYREEENGRGNFPPRFSGLQFPNYSSELNVNALELDDSALYLCASSSELRSETQYFGPGTRLLVL.

The chain couples TRBV9 to TRBJ2-2; 12 nucleotides align to TRBD2. Germline CDR1 is SGDLS and CDR2 is YYNGEE. With 1 base clipped from V and 1 base from J, the junction kept 8 bases outside the gene matches. The CDR3 spans 19 residues. CDR3 sequence (DNA): TGTGCCAGCAGCGTATCGACTAGCGGGGGCCCATGGAACACCGGGGAGCTGTTTTTT. It is translated as CASSVSTSGGPWNTGELFF.

The chain couples TRBV29-1 to TRBJ2-3; 8 bases are a match to TRBD2. Germline CDR1 SQVTM, CDR2 ANQGSEA. The CDR3 sequence is 12 residues long. J was trimmed by 4 bases and V by 7 bases; bases with no gene match: 4. CDR3 in amino acids: CSATGGSDTQYF. CDR3 DNA sequence: TGCAGCGCAACGGGGGGGTCAGATACGCAGTATTTT.

The gene calls are TRBV2 and TRBJ1-1; D may be TRBD1 (5 bases). Germline loops: CDR1 SNHLY, CDR2 FYNNEI. The germline V and J ends were trimmed by 7 bases and 4 bases, with 19 bases remaining between them. The CDR3 totals 15 residues. CDR3 DNA sequence: TGTGCCAGCACCGCGGAGGGGACCCACGGCACTGAAGCTTTCTTT. It specifies CASTAEGTHGTEAFF.

The rearrangement joins TRBV7-5 to TRBJ2-7; the table's TRBD2 call for D was not verified on the DNA. TRBV7-5 is a documented pseudogene. This CDR3 comprises 9 residues. The CDR3 sequence: CARLNEQYF. The CDR3, as DNA: TGTGCCCGGTTAAACGAGCAGTACTTC.

The CDR3: CASSLGLAGDLLPSYEQYF. CDR3 DNA sequence: TGCGCCAGCAGCCTCGGACTAGCGGGGGATCTTCTTCCATCCTACGAGCAGTACTTC. The J gene is TRBJ2-7, the V gene TRBV5-1; TRBD2 aligns across 13 bases. The CDR3 spans 19 residues. CDR1 is SGHRS and CDR2 is YFSETQ in the germline V gene. After removal of 4 bases from V and 1 base from J, the junction contained 14 bases not matched to a gene.

This chain joins TRBV6-1 and TRBJ1-6, with a possible D match to TRBD1 (6 bases). Germline CDR1 is MNHNS and CDR2 is SASEGT. V was trimmed by 6 bases and J by 7 bases, leaving 10 bases between them. CDR3 length: 13 amino acids. This chain's CDR3 is CASRDRGNSPLHF. The CDR3 bases are TGTGCCAGCAGGGACAGAGGGAATTCACCCCTCCACTTT.

The V gene is TRBV5-6, the J gene TRBJ2-5; 8 bases align to TRBD2. Germline assignment: CDR1 SGHDT and CDR2 YYEEEE. CDR3 length: 14 residues. After removal of 6 bases from V and 5 bases from J, the junction contained 9 bases not matched to a gene. The DNA of the CDR3 is TGTGCCAGCAAAGTAGGCGGGGGGAGGGAGACCCAGTACTTC. Amino acids: CASKVGGGRETQYF.

The gene calls are TRBV19 and TRBJ1-5, with D perhaps matching TRBD1 (6 bases). This CDR3 spans 14 amino acids. Germline V gene lookup returns CDR1 LNHDA and CDR2 SQIVND (reference sequence). Trimming took 6 bases from V and 5 from J, leaving 14 bases between them. CDR3 loop: CASRGDIVDQPQHF. CDR3 nucleotide sequence: TGTGCCAGTAGAGGGGACATAGTCGATCAGCCCCAGCATTTT.

The chain has TRBV27 and TRBJ1-5; possibly TRBD1 for D (5 bases). Germline loops: CDR1 MNHEY, CDR2 SMNVEV (reference sequence). Deletions cut 5 bases from V and 6 bases from J, with 17 bases between. This CDR3 has 15 residues. CDR3 sequence reads: CASSPGTDGSQPQHF. CDR3 sequence (DNA): TGTGCCAGCAGTCCCGGGACCGACGGGAGTCAGCCCCAGCATTTT.

The rearrangement uses TRBV4-1 and TRBJ2-4; 12 bases map to TRBD1. The CDR3 is 17 amino acids. Trimming took 1 base from V and 6 from J; bases not matched to a gene: 7. Germline V lookup: CDR1 MGHRA, CDR2 YSYEKL. The CDR3 nucleotides read TGCGCCAGCAGCCAAGTGGGGACAGGGGGCGGAGGAAACATTCAGTACTTC. Translated: CASSQVGTGGGGNIQYF.

The chain employs TRBV28 and TRBJ2-7, with TRBD1 matching 11 bases. The CDR3 contains 15 residues. Trimming removed 10 bases from V and 5 bases from J; junction bases left unmatched: 13. The germline V gene has CDR1 MDHEN and CDR2 SYDVKM. CDR3 region: CAIQSGTGGFNEQYF. CDR3 in DNA: TGTGCCATACAATCCGGGACAGGGGGATTCAACGAGCAGTACTTC.

The chain joins TRBV5-1 to TRBJ2-3, with a possible D match to TRBD1 (5 bases). Germline V gene lookup returns CDR1 SGHRS and CDR2 YFSETQ. The V end lost 2 bases, the J end lost 1 base, and 8 bases lay between the germline ends. The CDR3 is made up of 14 amino acids. CDR3 loop: CASSLEGGTDTQYF. DNA of the CDR3: TGCGCCAGCAGCTTAGAAGGGGGCACAGATACGCAGTATTTT.

The chain links TRBV5-3 to TRBJ2-7, with a tentative D call TRBD2 (6 bases). TRBV5-3 is an open reading frame, and its role is uncertain. The CDR3 is made up of 15 amino acids. The V gene lost 8 bases and the J gene lost 1 base, with 19 bases spanning the gap. CDR3: CASYRPGVTSYEQYF. CDR3 DNA sequence: TGTGCCAGCTACCGACCGGGGGTAACTTCCTACGAGCAGTACTTC.

The chain combines TRBV5-1 with TRBJ2-3, with 11 bases matching TRBD2. Germline V gives CDR1 SGHRS, CDR2 YFSETQ. This CDR3 spans 18 amino acids. V was clipped by 1 base and J by 4 bases; unmatched bases: 11. CDR3 in amino acids: CASSLKFSGGGSSDTQYF. CDR3 DNA: TGCGCCAGCAGCTTGAAGTTTAGCGGGGGGGGATCATCAGATACGCAGTATTTT. Together with reference TRBV5-1 and TRBJ2-3, the CDR3 gives the full variable domain: KAGVTQTPRYLIKTRGQQVTLSCSPISGHRSVSWYQQTPGQGLQFLFEYFSETQRNKGNFPGRFSGRQFSNSRSEMNVSTLELGDSALYLCASSLKFSGGGSSDTQYFGPGTRLTVL.

Notes on this clone: At one end, the junction sequence differs from germline, possibly due to a read error. The gene calls are TRBV7-7 and TRBJ2-1; D is possibly TRBD2 (6 bases). CDR3 length equals 13 residues. Looked up from germline, CDR1 is SSHAT and CDR2 is FNYEAQ (reference sequence). Written as DNA, the CDR3 is TGTGCTAGCAGCGCCGGACTATACAATGAGCAGTTCTTC. Translated: CASSAGLYNEQFF.